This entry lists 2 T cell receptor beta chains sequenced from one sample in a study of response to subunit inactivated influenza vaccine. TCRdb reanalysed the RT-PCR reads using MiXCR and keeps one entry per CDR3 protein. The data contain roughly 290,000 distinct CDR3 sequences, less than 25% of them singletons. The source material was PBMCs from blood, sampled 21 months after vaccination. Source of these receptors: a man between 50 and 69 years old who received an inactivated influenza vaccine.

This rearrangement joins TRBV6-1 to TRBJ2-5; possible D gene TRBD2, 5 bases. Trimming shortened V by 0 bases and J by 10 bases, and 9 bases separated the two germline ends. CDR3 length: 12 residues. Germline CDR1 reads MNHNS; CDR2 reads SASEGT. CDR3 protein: CASSEAARDQYF. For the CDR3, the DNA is TGTGCCAGCAGTGAAGCGGCGAGGGACCAGTACTTC.

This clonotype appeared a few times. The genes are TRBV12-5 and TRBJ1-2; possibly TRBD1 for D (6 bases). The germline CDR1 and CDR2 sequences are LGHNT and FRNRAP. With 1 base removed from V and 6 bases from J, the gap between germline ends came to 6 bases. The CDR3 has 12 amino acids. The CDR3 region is CASGLDRDGYTF. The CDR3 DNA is TGTGCTAGTGGTTTGGACAGGGATGGCTACACCTTC. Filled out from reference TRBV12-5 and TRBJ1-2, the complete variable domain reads DARVTQTPRHKVTEMGQEVTMRCQPILGHNTVFWYRQTMMQGLELLAYFRNRAPLDDSGMPKDRFSAEMPDATLATLKIQPSEPRDSAVYFCASGLDRDGYTFGSGTRLTVV.